This section outlines one T cell receptor (beta chain) sequence together with its context. Its antigen is still unknown. Per-nucleotide qualities are absent, and no much larger clonotype sits a single base away. Genomic DNA was isolated from the sorted cells so that the TCRbeta CDR3 region could be sequenced. The immunoSEQ Assay was used for sequencing of TCRbeta CDR3 regions. The immuneACCESS repertoire file appears here via TCRdb, limited to in-frame rearrangements. These files lack a portion of the clones; in checked studies, under half of the deficit traces to unresolved V genes, and the cause of the others is not known. The sample table contains 20,000 to 25,000 clones; only one count was recorded for just under 85% of them. The ten largest clones capture 30% to 40% of the sample. These data belong to a study of OX40 agonist ivuxolimab in advanced cancers. For the wider study: The costimulatory receptor OX40 (CD134) was targeted by ivuxolimab, a fully human IgG2 agonistic monoclonal antibody. In the dose-escalation cohort, 75% to 85% of patients were male, and the mean age was approximately 60 years with a range of about 20 to 80. Intravenous ivuxolimab was administered to patients every 2 weeks at six dose levels: 0.01, 0.1, 0.3, 1.5, 3 and 10 mg/kg. Three dose-escalation patients achieved partial responses, one with hepatocellular carcinoma and two with cutaneous melanoma. Patients were allowed to have had prior anti-PD-1, anti-PD-L1 or anti-CTLA-4 therapy, and around 37% of the dose-escalation patients had previously received checkpoint inhibitors. Peripheral TCRbeta sequencing was intended to test whether TCR sequence diversity was altered and clonal T-cell expansion was caused by ivuxolimab. The paper covers the monotherapy dose-escalation part of the phase I ivuxolimab trial, which included N ≈ 57 patients. Among the approximately 54 dose-escalation patients, around 20 had hepatocellular carcinoma, roughly 15 melanoma, 9 renal cell carcinoma and 9 head and neck cancer. Results the study describes overall, beyond this receptor: Low levels of normalized T-cell clonal expansion were also seen in some patients who did not respond. In the 0.1-3.0 mg/kg groups, partial responders had among the lowest normalized peripheral clonal expansion, particularly in CD8+ T cells. The antigen specificity of the peripheral T cells that underwent clonal expansion was not determined. At doses of 0.1 to 3.0 mg/kg, clonal expansion of both CD4+ and CD8+ blood T cells was observed from baseline to week 6. After ivuxolimab, CD8+ T cells had more expanded clones than CD4+ T cells on average.

Patients with autoimmune disease history or receiving systemic immunosuppression were excluded from the trial. Peripheral blood for TCR sequencing was drawn from every dose cohort at baseline, at cycle 4 day 1 and at cycle 7 day 1. The samples were taken from a phase I, first-in-human, multicenter, open-label dose-escalation trial of ivuxolimab. Adults with locally advanced or metastatic head and neck squamous cell, hepatocellular, melanoma or renal cell carcinoma were enrolled in the trial. CD4+ and CD8+ T cells were sorted separately from peripheral blood before TCR sequencing. CDR3 length: 15 amino acids, cysteine to phenylalanine. CDR3 DNA only is kept here, 45 bases in frame from base 1. Sequences MGHRA (CDR1) and YSYEKL (CDR2) are obtained from the germline V gene. V loses 1 base, J loses 2 bases, and the germline ends lie 12 bases apart.

Sequenced material: CD4+ or CD8+ T cells sorted from blood, taken in a trial of the OX40 agonist ivuxolimab. The TCR sequence derives from an adult with an advanced solid tumor such as melanoma, head and neck, liver or kidney cancer. The rearrangement joined TRBV4-1 to TRBJ2-7; the D segment could be TRBD1, given 6 matching bases. The CDR3 loop reads CASSQGPGQTYEQYF. The sequence in DNA is TGCGCCAGCAGCCAAGGGCCGGGACAAACCTACGAGCAGTACTTC.